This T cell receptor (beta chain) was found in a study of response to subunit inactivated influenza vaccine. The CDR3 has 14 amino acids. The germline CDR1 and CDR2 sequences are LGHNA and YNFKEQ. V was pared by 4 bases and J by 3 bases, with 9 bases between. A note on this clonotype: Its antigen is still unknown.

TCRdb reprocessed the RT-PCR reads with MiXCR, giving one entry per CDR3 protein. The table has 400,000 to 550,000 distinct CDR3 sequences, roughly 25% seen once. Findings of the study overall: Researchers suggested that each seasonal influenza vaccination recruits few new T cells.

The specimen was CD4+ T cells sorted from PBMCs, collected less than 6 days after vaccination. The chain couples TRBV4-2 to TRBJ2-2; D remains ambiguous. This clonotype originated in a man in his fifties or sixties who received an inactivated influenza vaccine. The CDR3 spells CASSPISYTGELFF. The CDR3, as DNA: TGTGCCAGCAGCCCAATCTCCTACACCGGGGAGCTGTTTTTT.